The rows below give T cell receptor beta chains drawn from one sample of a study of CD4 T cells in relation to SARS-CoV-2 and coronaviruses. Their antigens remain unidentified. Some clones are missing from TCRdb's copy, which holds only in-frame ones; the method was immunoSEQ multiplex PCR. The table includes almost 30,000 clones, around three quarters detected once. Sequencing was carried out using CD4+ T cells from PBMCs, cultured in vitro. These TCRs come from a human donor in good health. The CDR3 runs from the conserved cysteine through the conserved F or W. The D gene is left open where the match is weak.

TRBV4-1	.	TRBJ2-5	CASSGIAALNQYF
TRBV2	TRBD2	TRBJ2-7	CASNAGTSKYEQYF
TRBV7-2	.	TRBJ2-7	CASARPTYEQYF
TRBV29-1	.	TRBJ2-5	CSVEGQETQYF
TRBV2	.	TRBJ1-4	CASSERGAGEKLFF
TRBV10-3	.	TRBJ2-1	CATQDGPYNEQFF
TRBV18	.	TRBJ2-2	CASSPPISGSGGELFF
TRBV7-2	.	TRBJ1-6	CASSLGGVGNSPLHF
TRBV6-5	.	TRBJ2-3	CASSLGVSWDTQYF
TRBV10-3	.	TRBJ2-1	CAIRTGGTSSYNEQFF
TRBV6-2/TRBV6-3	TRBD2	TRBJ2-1	CASSKGLAVYNEQFF
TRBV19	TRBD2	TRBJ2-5	CASSPYHGLGTGTQYF
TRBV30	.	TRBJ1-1	CAWSVGFDLPLAFF
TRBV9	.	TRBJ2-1	CASSVVGEAHEQFF
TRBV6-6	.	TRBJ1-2	CASRLDAWTTHGYTF
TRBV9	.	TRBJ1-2	CASSDRDVFYGYTF
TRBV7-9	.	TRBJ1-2	CASSLSTGLKGYTF
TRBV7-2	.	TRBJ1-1	CASSARNTEAFF
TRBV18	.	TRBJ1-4	CASSIDRTNEKLFF
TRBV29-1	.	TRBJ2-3	CSVVPGDTQYF
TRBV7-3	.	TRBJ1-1	CASARKGGTEAFF
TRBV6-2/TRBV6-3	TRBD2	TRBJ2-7	CASSLAGGPREQYF